Listed below are T cell receptor beta chains from one sample, sequenced in a study of human T cells and chemical hapten exposure. TCRdb re-derived calls from the RACE reads in MiXCR, one entry per CDR3 protein. In the table there are fewer than 100,000 distinct CDR3 sequences, 9.3% of which are singletons. The material was whole blood, obtained in connection with sensitization to the hapten diphenylcyclopropenone (DPC). All receptors come from a woman aged 40 to 50 with alopecia areata. Some clones in this sample may be carry-over from other donors' samples. Both conserved end residues are part of each CDR3. Fields, in order: D gene, clone size, V gene, J gene, CDR3 DNA, CDR3 protein. D genes are given only for firm matches. Only some rows state a clone size, as once, few, many or a class for expanded clones.

D gene: -
clone size: -
V gene: TRBV6-2/TRBV6-3
J gene: TRBJ1-2
CDR3 DNA: TGTGCCAGCAGTGACCGGGACCTCTATGGCTACACCTTC
CDR3 protein: CASSDRDLYGYTF

D gene: TRBD2
clone size: -
V gene: TRBV5-1
J gene: TRBJ2-2
CDR3 DNA: TGCGCCAGCAGCTTGGTAGGACTAGCGTCCGGGGAGCTGTTTTTT
CDR3 protein: CASSLVGLASGELFF

D gene: -
clone size: -
V gene: TRBV7-2
J gene: TRBJ2-3
CDR3 DNA: TGTGCCAGCAGCTTATCGGCGGCTCTTACGCAGTATTTT
CDR3 protein: CASSLSAALTQYF

D gene: -
clone size: many
V gene: TRBV7-9
J gene: TRBJ2-7
CDR3 DNA: TGTGCCAGCAGCTTAGTGGGGTACGAGCAGTACTTC
CDR3 protein: CASSLVGYEQYF

D gene: TRBD1
clone size: -
V gene: TRBV5-1
J gene: TRBJ2-3
CDR3 DNA: TGCGCCAGCTGTATGGGACAGGGCACAGATACGCAGTATTTT
CDR3 protein: CASCMGQGTDTQYF

D gene: -
clone size: few
V gene: TRBV10-3
J gene: TRBJ2-1
CDR3 DNA: TGTGCCATCAGTGAGCTACTCCTCGGTGGTGAGCAGTTCTTC
CDR3 protein: CAISELLLGGEQFF

D gene: TRBD2
clone size: many
V gene: TRBV20-1
J gene: TRBJ2-7
CDR3 DNA: TGCAGTGCTATACCGGGACTAGCGGGGACCTGGGGAGAGCAGTACTTC
CDR3 protein: CSAIPGLAGTWGEQYF

D gene: -
clone size: few
V gene: TRBV21-1
J gene: TRBJ2-5
CDR3 DNA: TGTGCCAGCAGCAAAGCGTCACTAGCGGGAGTCGTGGAGACCCAGTACTTC
CDR3 protein: CASSKASLAGVVETQYF

D gene: -
clone size: few
V gene: TRBV4-1
J gene: TRBJ1-2
CDR3 DNA: TGCGCCAGCAGCCAAGTAGTCCCCACGAGGCAAGAGGTCTCCCGGGGTGGCTACACCTTC
CDR3 protein: CASSQVVPTRQEVSRGGYTF

D gene: TRBD1
clone size: many
V gene: TRBV5-1
J gene: TRBJ2-5
CDR3 DNA: TGCGCCAGCAGCGTTCTGGGACAGGGAGAGACCCAGTACTTC
CDR3 protein: CASSVLGQGETQYF

D gene: TRBD2
clone size: few
V gene: TRBV6-2/TRBV6-3
J gene: TRBJ2-1
CDR3 DNA: TGTGCCAGCACCCCCCTCGCTAGCGGGAGGGCCGGGAATGAGCAGTTCTTC
CDR3 protein: CASTPLASGRAGNEQFF

D gene: -
clone size: -
V gene: TRBV7-3
J gene: TRBJ1-1
CDR3 DNA: TGTGCCAGCAGCACCCAGGGGAGCACTGAAGCTTTCTTT
CDR3 protein: CASSTQGSTEAFF

D gene: TRBD2
clone size: few
V gene: TRBV7-8
J gene: TRBJ2-3
CDR3 DNA: TGTGCCAGCAGCCCTCTAGCGGGAGCCACAGATACGCAGTATTTT
CDR3 protein: CASSPLAGATDTQYF

D gene: TRBD1
clone size: -
V gene: TRBV28
J gene: TRBJ1-5
CDR3 DNA: TGTGCCAGCAGTTTTCAGGGGGATTATAGCAATCAGCCCCAGCATTTT
CDR3 protein: CASSFQGDYSNQPQHF

D gene: -
clone size: -
V gene: TRBV2
J gene: TRBJ1-1
CDR3 DNA: TGTGCCAGCAGTGCCGGGCCTACAACAGCTTTCTTT
CDR3 protein: CASSAGPTTAFF

D gene: TRBD1
clone size: -
V gene: TRBV5-1
J gene: TRBJ2-5
CDR3 DNA: TGCGCCAGCAGCCCTATGACAGGGAAAGAGACCCAGTACTTC
CDR3 protein: CASSPMTGKETQYF

D gene: TRBD1
clone size: many
V gene: TRBV7-3
J gene: TRBJ2-7
CDR3 DNA: TGTGCCAGCAGCGTGACCGGGACAGGGGGCTACGAGCAGTACTTC
CDR3 protein: CASSVTGTGGYEQYF

D gene: TRBD1
clone size: few
V gene: TRBV12-3/TRBV12-4
J gene: TRBJ1-6
CDR3 DNA: TGTGCCAGCAGTTTTGGCGGACAGGGGTCACCCCTCCACTTT
CDR3 protein: CASSFGGQGSPLHF

D gene: -
clone size: few
V gene: TRBV27
J gene: TRBJ1-1
CDR3 DNA: TGTGCCAGCAGCAACTTACTGCAGGCCGGGGGCACTGAAGCTTTCTTT
CDR3 protein: CASSNLLQAGGTEAFF

D gene: -
clone size: many
V gene: TRBV7-9
J gene: TRBJ1-2
CDR3 DNA: TGTGCCAGCAGCCCCGAACAGGGCTTGTTCGGTGGCTACACCTTC
CDR3 protein: CASSPEQGLFGGYTF

D gene: -
clone size: few
V gene: TRBV4-3
J gene: TRBJ2-7
CDR3 DNA: TGCGCCAGCAGCCAAGAAGCGGGTGGAGCGGGCGAAGCCTTCGAGCAGTACTTC
CDR3 protein: CASSQEAGGAGEAFEQYF

D gene: TRBD1
clone size: few
V gene: TRBV9
J gene: TRBJ1-5
CDR3 DNA: TGTGCCAGCAGCGTAACTGGGACAGGTAATCAGCCCCAGCATTTT
CDR3 protein: CASSVTGTGNQPQHF

D gene: -
clone size: few
V gene: TRBV28
J gene: TRBJ1-1
CDR3 DNA: TGTGCCAGCAGAGAACAGGGTGAAGCTTTCTTT
CDR3 protein: CASREQGEAFF

D gene: -
clone size: -
V gene: TRBV7-2
J gene: TRBJ2-5
CDR3 DNA: TGTGCCAGCAGCTTAGTACAGGTTCAAGAGACCCAGTACTTC
CDR3 protein: CASSLVQVQETQYF

D gene: -
clone size: many
V gene: TRBV20-1
J gene: TRBJ1-4
CDR3 DNA: TGCAGTGCTACTACCCCGACGGTAACTAATGAAAAACTGTTTTTT
CDR3 protein: CSATTPTVTNEKLFF

D gene: -
clone size: many
V gene: TRBV4-3
J gene: TRBJ2-7
CDR3 DNA: TGCGCCAGCAGCCAAGATCTGGGCATCCTCTACGAGCAGTACTTC
CDR3 protein: CASSQDLGILYEQYF

D gene: -
clone size: -
V gene: TRBV29-1
J gene: TRBJ2-5
CDR3 DNA: TGCAGCGTTAACAACCCACTGGACAAGACCCAGTACTTC
CDR3 protein: CSVNNPLDKTQYF

D gene: -
clone size: many
V gene: TRBV9
J gene: TRBJ2-3
CDR3 DNA: TGTGCCAGCAGCGTAGGGCGGGGGCCCACAGATACGCAGTATTTT
CDR3 protein: CASSVGRGPTDTQYF

D gene: -
clone size: many
V gene: TRBV6-2/TRBV6-3
J gene: TRBJ2-2
CDR3 DNA: TGTGCCAGCACCCTCCCCCACCCAGGCACCGGGGAGCTGTTTTTT
CDR3 protein: CASTLPHPGTGELFF

D gene: -
clone size: -
V gene: TRBV2
J gene: TRBJ2-1
CDR3 DNA: TGTGCCAGCAGTGAAGTTTTTCAGTTCTTC
CDR3 protein: CASSEVFQFF

D gene: -
clone size: -
V gene: TRBV5-6
J gene: TRBJ2-3
CDR3 DNA: TGTGCCAGCAGCCTACCTAGCGACACAGATACGCAGTATTTT
CDR3 protein: CASSLPSDTDTQYF

D gene: TRBD1
clone size: few
V gene: TRBV7-8
J gene: TRBJ1-5
CDR3 DNA: TGTGCCAGCAGCCCTAGGGACAGGGGGTTTCAGCCCCAGCATTTT
CDR3 protein: CASSPRDRGFQPQHF

D gene: -
clone size: many
V gene: TRBV27
J gene: TRBJ2-5
CDR3 DNA: TGTGCCAGTAGCTCCGGGACCTACCCCGAAGAGACCCAGTACTTC
CDR3 protein: CASSSGTYPEETQYF

D gene: -
clone size: -
V gene: TRBV6-1
J gene: TRBJ1-6
CDR3 DNA: TGTGCCAGCAGTGACTTCTACAGGAGCTCCTATAATTCACCCCTCCACTTT
CDR3 protein: CASSDFYRSSYNSPLHF

D gene: -
clone size: few
V gene: TRBV7-3
J gene: TRBJ1-6
CDR3 DNA: TGTGCCAGCAGCCTAAGACCGGAAAATTCACCCCTCCACTTT
CDR3 protein: CASSLRPENSPLHF

D gene: -
clone size: many
V gene: TRBV10-3
J gene: TRBJ1-1
CDR3 DNA: TGTGCCATCAGTGAGTCGGGGGCAAGGGAAGCTTTCTTT
CDR3 protein: CAISESGAREAFF

D gene: -
clone size: -
V gene: TRBV5-5
J gene: TRBJ1-5
CDR3 DNA: TGTGCCAGCAGCTGGGACATCTCCCGGCCCCAGCATTTT
CDR3 protein: CASSWDISRPQHF

D gene: -
clone size: few
V gene: TRBV28
J gene: TRBJ2-3
CDR3 DNA: TGTGCCAGCAGTTCCGGAGTTCTATTCACAGATACGCAGTATTTT
CDR3 protein: CASSSGVLFTDTQYF

D gene: -
clone size: many
V gene: TRBV7-3
J gene: TRBJ2-3
CDR3 DNA: TGTGCCAGCAGCTCCCCGGGCGCAGATACGCAGTATTTT
CDR3 protein: CASSSPGADTQYF

D gene: -
clone size: few
V gene: TRBV4-2
J gene: TRBJ2-7
CDR3 DNA: TGTGCCAGCAGCCAAGTCGGGGGGCGGGAACAGTACTTC
CDR3 protein: CASSQVGGREQYF

D gene: TRBD1
clone size: many
V gene: TRBV4-2
J gene: TRBJ1-5
CDR3 DNA: TGTGCCAGCAGCCAAGAGAAGGGGGCGGTTCAGCCCCAGCATTTT
CDR3 protein: CASSQEKGAVQPQHF

D gene: TRBD2
clone size: many
V gene: TRBV10-3
J gene: TRBJ2-1
CDR3 DNA: TGTGCCACGCGACGCGGGACTAGCGAGAATGAGCAGTTCTTC
CDR3 protein: CATRRGTSENEQFF

D gene: -
clone size: few
V gene: TRBV20-1
J gene: TRBJ1-1
CDR3 DNA: TGCAGTGCTAGCAACGGGTTTGAAGCTTTCTTT
CDR3 protein: CSASNGFEAFF

D gene: -
clone size: many
V gene: TRBV12-3/TRBV12-4
J gene: TRBJ2-4
CDR3 DNA: TGTGCCAGCAGTCCACAGTTAGCCAAAAACATTCAGTACTTC
CDR3 protein: CASSPQLAKNIQYF

D gene: -
clone size: many
V gene: TRBV7-3
J gene: TRBJ2-3
CDR3 DNA: TGTGCCAGCAGCGTTCTGGGGCTAGGGGGTGCAGATACGCAGTATTTT
CDR3 protein: CASSVLGLGGADTQYF

D gene: -
clone size: many
V gene: TRBV4-3
J gene: TRBJ2-1
CDR3 DNA: TGCGCCAGCAGCCAAGATCTCGTGACTACTTTCAAGGACAATGAGCAGTTCTTC
CDR3 protein: CASSQDLVTTFKDNEQFF

D gene: -
clone size: many
V gene: TRBV28
J gene: TRBJ1-1
CDR3 DNA: TGTGCCAGCAGTTTATGGACTGGGGCGAACACTGAAGCTTTCTTT
CDR3 protein: CASSLWTGANTEAFF

D gene: -
clone size: -
V gene: TRBV3-1
J gene: TRBJ1-6
CDR3 DNA: TGTGCCAGCAGCCAAGAGGCTCTAACCCTCCACTTT
CDR3 protein: CASSQEALTLHF

D gene: -
clone size: few
V gene: TRBV9
J gene: TRBJ2-6
CDR3 DNA: TGTGCCAGCAGCGTGGAACAGGGTTACTCTGGGGCCAACGTCCTGACTTTC
CDR3 protein: CASSVEQGYSGANVLTF

D gene: -
clone size: -
V gene: TRBV9
J gene: TRBJ2-7
CDR3 DNA: TGTGCCAGCAGCGTAGTCCCGGGGAGCTACGAGCAGTACTTC
CDR3 protein: CASSVVPGSYEQYF

D gene: -
clone size: many
V gene: TRBV3-1
J gene: TRBJ2-5
CDR3 DNA: TGTGCCAGCAGCCATGCCCCGGGGTCCCCCCTTCAAGAGACCCAGTACTTC
CDR3 protein: CASSHAPGSPLQETQYF

D gene: TRBD2
clone size: -
V gene: TRBV2
J gene: TRBJ2-7
CDR3 DNA: TGTGCCAGCAGTGCCGAGGCGGGAGGACCGTCCTACGAGCAGTACTTC
CDR3 protein: CASSAEAGGPSYEQYF

D gene: -
clone size: -
V gene: TRBV6-6
J gene: TRBJ2-2
CDR3 DNA: TGTGCCACCACTTGGCAGAGCGACGCCGGGGAGCTGTTTTTT
CDR3 protein: CATTWQSDAGELFF